The TCR beta chain under discussion was sequenced for a study of T-cell memory formation after mild COVID-19. The V gene's germline CDR1 is SGDLS and CDR2 YYNGEE. V lost 0 bases, J lost 5 bases, and 7 bases stayed unmatched. This CDR3 comprises 16 residues. One entry per CDR3 protein results from TCRdb running MiXCR on the 5' RACE reads. The table includes 30,000 or so distinct CDR3 sequences, roughly 20% detected once. This clonotype was recorded at least ten times. Sequenced input: PBMCs or a T cell subset sorted from them (not recorded which). The sequence was collected from an adult who had mild COVID-19 (a few samples of this study predate the infection). Cell type and time point are not known. The chain links TRBV9 to TRBJ2-1; 8 bases match TRBD2. The CDR3 is CASSVDGSGANNEQFF. CDR3 DNA sequence: TGTGCCAGCAGCGTAGACGGTAGCGGGGCCAACAATGAGCAGTTCTTC.